Shown below are 31 T cell receptor beta chains from a single sample sequenced in a study of regulatory dendritic cells for organ transplantation. The antigens these receptors bind are not known. Sorted T cells were CFSE-labeled and cultured less than 6 days with allogeneic regulatory or mature dendritic cells at 1:10. Clones were sequenced by immunoSEQ multiplex PCR, and TCRdb holds only the in-frame ones, with some missing. The table has 15,000 to 20,000 clones, approximately 80% seen once. Material: memory CD4+ T cells from blood cultured with regulatory dendritic cells. The subset is: CD45RO+ memory T cells. All receptors come from a human donor in good health.

The genes are TRBV11-2 and TRBJ2-7; D is ambiguous. Germline V lookup: CDR1 SGHAT, CDR2 FQNNGV. The length of the CDR3 is 13 residues. V was shortened by 3 bases and J by 3 bases, with 9 bases between the two germline ends. CDR3 loop: CASSLGSGYEQYF. CDR3 DNA: TGTGCCAGCAGCTTGGGTTCTGGCTACGAGCAGTACTTC.

This clone was seen just once. This sequence joins TRBV9 and TRBJ2-3; 9 nucleotides align to TRBD2. The CDR3 totals 13 residues. CDR1 is SGDLS and CDR2 is YYNGEE in the germline V gene. V dropped 7 bases and J dropped 2; count of bases not matched to a gene: 2. For the CDR3, the DNA is TGTGCCAGCGAGGGACTAGCCACAGATACGCAGTATTTT. Translating gives CASEGLATDTQYF. Supplemented by reference TRBV9 and TRBJ2-3, the full variable domain reads DSGVTQTPKHLITATGQRVTLRCSPRSGDLSVYWYQQSLDQGLQFLIQYYNGEERAKGNILERFSAQQFPDLHSELNLSSLELGDSALYFCASEGLATDTQYFGPGTRLTVL.

The V and J genes are TRBV19 and TRBJ1-5; unclear D gene. Germline-derived CDR1 and CDR2 are LNHDA and SQIVND (reference sequence). The CDR3 extends over 16 amino acids. Trimming left V 9 bases short and J 0 bases short, with 18 bases between. CDR3 protein: CARGRTPHYSNQPQHF. CDR3 coding DNA: TGTGCCAGGGGCAGGACGCCACATTATAGCAATCAGCCCCAGCATTTT. Full variable domain (remainder filled in from reference TRBV19 and TRBJ1-5): DGGITQSPKYLFRKEGQNVTLSCEQNLNHDAMYWYRQDPGQGLRLIYYSQIVNDFQKGDIAEGYSVSREKKESFPLTVTSAQKNPTAFYLCARGRTPHYSNQPQHFGDGTRLSIL.

The V and J genes are TRBV12-5 and TRBJ2-3, with D possibly TRBD1 on 5 matching bases. CDR3 size: 16 residues. V was shortened by 2 bases and J by 5 bases, with 17 bases between the two germline ends. In germline, CDR1 is LGHNT, CDR2 FRNRAP. In nucleotides, the CDR3 is TGTGCTAGTGGTTTGCCACGAAGGGGATATGAAGATACGCAGTATTTT. It encodes CASGLPRRGYEDTQYF.

The V and J genes are TRBV4-1 and TRBJ2-2; tentative D call: TRBD1 (5 bases). Germline V gene lookup returns CDR1 MGHRA and CDR2 YSYEKL. The CDR3 runs 17 residues. V dropped 4 bases and J dropped 3 bases, with 18 bases sitting between them. In DNA form, the CDR3 reads TGCGCCAGCAGCCTATCCAAAGGGGCGAAGGACACCGGGGAGCTGTTTTTT. Amino acids: CASSLSKGAKDTGELFF.

Only a few counts were recorded for this clone. The chain is built from TRBV4-2 and TRBJ2-2; 7 nucleotides agree with TRBD2. Germline assignment: CDR1 LGHNA and CDR2 YNFKEQ. The junction had 4 bases not matched to a gene; V was cut back by 0 bases and J by 3 bases. The CDR3 length is 16 residues. The CDR3 region has the DNA TGTGCCAGCAGCCAAGATTTGCTAGCGGACACCGGGGAGCTGTTTTTT. Its translation is CASSQDLLADTGELFF.

The CDR3 is CASTRAGTGEADTQYF. The CDR3 bases are TGCGCCAGCACCAGGGCCGGGACAGGGGAGGCAGATACGCAGTATTTT. The V gene is TRBV4-1, the J gene TRBJ2-3, with TRBD1 identical over 10 bases. The CDR3 sequence is 16 residues long. The trim removed 7 bases at V and 4 bases at J, leaving 11 bases unmatched. CDR1 and CDR2 from the germline V gene are MGHRA and YSYEKL.

This clone was counted a few times. V usage is TRBV18 and J usage is TRBJ2-2; D unresolved. The germline V gene has CDR1 KGHSH and CDR2 LQKENI. Trimming pared 3 bases from V and 4 bases from J, leaving 6 bases between. The CDR3 is 13 residues long. The chain's CDR3 is CASSPVFTGELFF. The CDR3 bases are TGTGCCAGCTCACCCGTATTCACCGGGGAGCTGTTTTTT.

A single count supports this clone. CDR3 region: CASSSTLLTEAFF. The CDR3 DNA reads as TGTGCCAGCAGCTCCACTTTATTAACTGAAGCTTTCTTT. The rearrangement links TRBV7-9 to TRBJ1-1; D call uncertain. With 4 bases removed from V and 5 bases from J, the gap between germline ends came to 11 bases. This CDR3 region has 13 residues. Germline V gene sequence: CDR1 SEHNR, CDR2 FQNEAQ (reference sequence).

The chain carries TRBV9 and TRBJ2-3; 11 nucleotides line up with TRBD2. The CDR3 has 16 residues. Germline CDR1 SGDLS, CDR2 YYNGEE. V gave up 0 bases and J gave up 5 bases; unmatched junction bases: 5. Written as DNA, the CDR3 is TGTGCCAGCAGCGTAGGTAGCGGGGGGGCAGGAGATACGCAGTATTTT. Translating gives CASSVGSGGAGDTQYF.

The V and J genes are TRBV2 and TRBJ2-1; D not certain. Trimming removed 5 bases from V and 9 bases from J, with 14 bases in between. Germline V lookup: CDR1 SNHLY, CDR2 FYNNEI. This CDR3 spans 13 amino acids. CDR3 DNA: TGTGCCAGCAGTTCAGGTCAAGACGGTGAGCAGTTCTTC. Protein: CASSSGQDGEQFF.

V gene TRBV5-6 combines with J gene TRBJ2-5, with TRBD2 as a possible D gene (6 bases). The CDR3 length is 16 residues. Germline V lookup: CDR1 SGHDT, CDR2 YYEEEE. V was clipped by 1 base and J by 7 bases, with 20 bases between them. The CDR3 loop is CASSLSVEGPLGTQYF. DNA of the CDR3: TGTGCCAGCAGCTTGTCGGTGGAGGGCCCTTTGGGGACCCAGTACTTC.

The sample holds a few counts of this clone. The V gene is TRBV25-1, the J gene TRBJ1-1, with D hard to call. The germline CDR1 and CDR2 sequences are MGHDK and SYGVNS. There are 13 residues in the CDR3. Deletions cut 2 bases from V and 5 bases from J, with 9 bases between. DNA of the CDR3: TGTGCCAGCAGTGAACGCGTACGAACTGAAGCTTTCTTT. Protein sequence: CASSERVRTEAFF. The whole variable domain, filled in from reference TRBV25-1 and TRBJ1-1, reads EADIYQTPRYLVIGTGKKITLECSQTMGHDKMYWYQQDPGMELHLIHYSYGVNSTEKGDLSSESTVSRIRTEHFPLTLESARPSHTSQYLCASSERVRTEAFFGQGTRLTVV.

This clone has a single count. The chain has TRBV16 and TRBJ1-3; D is undetermined. CDR3 length: 13 residues. Per the germline V gene, CDR1 is KGHSY and CDR2 is FQNENV. V was cut by 2 bases and J by 4 bases, with 6 bases left in between. The CDR3 DNA sequence: TGTGCCAGCAGCCAAGTTCAAGGAAACACCATATATTTT. Protein: CASSQVQGNTIYF.

This chain links TRBV5-5 with TRBJ2-1; 9 bases fit TRBD2. V shed 2 bases and J 8 bases; nucleotides not matched to a gene: 11. From germline, CDR1 is SGHKS and CDR2 YYEKEE (reference sequence). The CDR3 consists of 16 residues. The DNA of the CDR3 is TGTGCCAGCAGCTTACGAAACCCGGGACTAGCAGATGAGCAGTTCTTC. Its protein product is CASSLRNPGLADEQFF. Using reference TRBV5-5 and TRBJ2-1 for the parts outside the CDR3, the full variable domain is DAGVTQSPTHLIKTRGQQVTLRCSPISGHKSVSWYQQVLGQGPQFIFQYYEKEERGRGNFPDRFSARQFPNYSSELNVNALLLGDSALYLCASSLRNPGLADEQFFGPGTRLTVL.

The chain uses TRBV29-1 and TRBJ2-1; 9 bases match TRBD2. V dropped 6 bases and J dropped 0; count of bases not matched to a gene: 12. Germline CDR1 reads SQVTM; CDR2 reads ANQGSEA. The CDR3 length is 17 residues. The CDR3 DNA follows: TGCAGCGTAGGTGGCGGGAGGGCCTCTAGCTCCTACAATGAGCAGTTCTTC. It translates to CSVGGGRASSSYNEQFF.

The genes are TRBV2 and TRBJ1-2; perhaps TRBD1 as D (5 bases). Trimming removed 6 bases at V and 7 bases at J, with 15 bases between. CDR3 length equals 13 residues. Germline loops: CDR1 SNHLY, CDR2 FYNNEI. The CDR3 sequence: CASRWDPSGGYTF. CDR3 coding DNA: TGTGCCAGCAGGTGGGACCCGTCGGGTGGCTACACCTTC.

The rearrangement uses TRBV10-3 and TRBJ1-2; D is uncertain. This CDR3 region has 13 residues. CDR1 ENHRY and CDR2 SYGVKD come from the germline V gene. Trimming took 8 bases from V and 6 from J, leaving 16 bases between them. The DNA for the CDR3 is TGTGCCATCCGCGGAGCTCTGGGAAATGGCTACACCTTC. Translated, it gives CAIRGALGNGYTF.

This clone occurred a few times. CDR3 in DNA: TGTGCCAGCAGCTTGGCTTCCGAGCAGTACTTC. It is translated as CASSLASEQYF. The rearrangement joins TRBV5-4 to TRBJ2-7, with unresolved D. Germline lookup yields CDR1 SGHNT and CDR2 YYREEE (reference sequence). CDR3 size: 11 residues. Trimming removed 0 bases at V and 6 bases at J, with 4 bases between.

Notes on this clone: One end of the junction is discordant with germline, which a read error may explain. This rearrangement joins TRBV7-7 to TRBJ2-1; TRBD2 matches 8 bases. CDR1 SSHAT and CDR2 FNYEAQ come from the germline V gene (reference sequence). The CDR3 totals 15 residues. The CDR3 loop is CASSLESGGHNEQFF. Here the CDR3 DNA reads TGTGCTAGCAGCTTAGAAAGCGGGGGCCACAATGAGCAGTTCTTC.

This sequence joins TRBV7-9 and TRBJ1-1; D unresolved. This CDR3 region has 13 residues. The germline CDR1 and CDR2 sequences are SEHNR and FQNEAQ (reference sequence). Trimming stripped 1 base from V and 1 base from J, with 4 bases between. As DNA, the CDR3 is TGTGCCAGCAGCTTAGAGGGGAACACTGAAGCTTTCTTT. Its protein product is CASSLEGNTEAFF.

The chain combines TRBV11-3 with TRBJ2-5, with D perhaps being TRBD1 or TRBD2 (6 bases each). The CDR3 has 14 residues. V lost 3 bases and J 5 bases, leaving 13 bases between the germline ends. Germline V gene lookup returns CDR1 SGHNT and CDR2 YENEEA. CDR3 nucleotide sequence: TGTGCCAGCAGCTTGGGGGGACACGGGGAGACCCAGTACTTC. It is translated as CASSLGGHGETQYF. Full variable domain (rest looked up from reference TRBV11-3 and TRBJ2-5): EAGVVQSPRYKIIEKKQPVAFWCNPISGHNTLYWYLQNLGQGPELLIRYENEEAVDDSQLPKDRFSAERLKGVDSTLKIQPAELGDSAVYLCASSLGGHGETQYFGPGTRLLVL.

The chain joins TRBV30 to TRBJ1-1, with a tentative D call TRBD1 (5 bases). Trimming shortened V by 1 base and J by 10 bases, and 16 bases separated the two germline ends. Germline CDR1 and CDR2: GTSNPN and SVGIG (reference sequence). The CDR3 covers 13 residues. CDR3 in amino acids: CAWSDRGPGGAFF. The CDR3 region has the DNA TGTGCCTGGAGTGACCGGGGCCCAGGAGGAGCTTTCTTT.

The chain couples TRBV27 to TRBJ2-1, with D possibly matching TRBD2 (5 bases). The ends were cut back, 3 bases at V and 4 bases at J, with 10 bases in the middle. Germline V CDR1 and CDR2: MNHEY, SMNVEV (reference sequence). The CDR3 covers 14 residues. The CDR3 loop is CASSFGRVYNEQFF. CDR3 sequence (DNA): TGTGCCAGCAGTTTTGGGCGGGTTTACAATGAGCAGTTCTTC.

The V gene is TRBV30, the J gene TRBJ2-6, with a tentative D call TRBD1 (5 bases). There are 15 residues in the CDR3. Per the germline V gene, CDR1 is GTSNPN and CDR2 is SVGIG (reference sequence). V was pared by 8 bases and J by 2 bases, with 16 bases between. CDR3 sequence (DNA): TGTGCCCGGGTGGTTGCAGGGACTGGGGCCAACGTCCTGACTTTC. It encodes CARVVAGTGANVLTF.

The chain employs TRBV15 and TRBJ2-5; D is perhaps TRBD2 (7 bases). There are 18 residues in the CDR3. The ends were cut back, 0 bases at V and 5 bases at J, with 22 bases in the middle. CDR1 and CDR2 from the germline V gene are LNHNV and YYDKDF (reference sequence). The DNA for the CDR3 is TGTGCCACCAGCAGAGATCTGCCCCCGGGGGGCGCGTGGGAGACCCAGTACTTC. Amino acid sequence: CATSRDLPPGGAWETQYF. Full variable domain (remainder filled in from reference TRBV15 and TRBJ2-5): DAMVIQNPRYQVTQFGKPVTLSCSQTLNHNVMYWYQQKSSQAPKLLFHYYDKDFNNEADTPDNFQSRRPNTSFCFLDIRSPGLGDTAMYLCATSRDLPPGGAWETQYFGPGTRLLVL.

V usage is TRBV7-2 and J usage is TRBJ1-1; no clear D. The V gene's germline CDR1 is SGHTA and CDR2 FQGNSA. Between the trimmed V and J ends, which lost 1 base and 1 base, there was a span of 7 bases. The CDR3 has 14 amino acids. Here the CDR3 DNA reads TGTGCCAGCAGCTTAGTCCACAGGAACACTGAAGCTTTCTTT. Encoded protein: CASSLVHRNTEAFF. Supplemented by reference TRBV7-2 and TRBJ1-1, the full variable domain reads GAGVSQSPSNKVTEKGKDVELRCDPISGHTALYWYRQSLGQGLEFLIYFQGNSAPDKSGLPSDRFSAERTGGSVSTLTIQRTQQEDSAVYLCASSLVHRNTEAFFGQGTRLTVV.

This clone was seen just once. The chain employs TRBV6-6 and TRBJ1-3, with D unclear. There are 12 residues in the CDR3. V lost 7 bases to trimming and J lost 0 bases, with 4 bases between them. The germline CDR1 and CDR2 sequences are MNHNY and SVGAGI (reference sequence). For the CDR3, the DNA is TGTGCCAGCAAGCCCTCTGGAAACACCATATATTTT. Translation: CASKPSGNTIYF.

The chain uses TRBV14 and TRBJ1-1, with D unresolved. Trimming cost V 6 bases and J 4 bases, with 15 bases left between them. The CDR3 is 14 residues long. CDR1 and CDR2 (germline): SGHDN, FVKESK. CDR3 sequence (DNA): TGTGCCAGCAGTCCAGAACCGGGGAGCACTGAAGCTTTCTTT. Protein: CASSPEPGSTEAFF. Filled out from reference TRBV14 and TRBJ1-1, the complete variable domain reads EAGVTQFPSHSVIEKGQTVTLRCDPISGHDNLYWYRRVMGKEIKFLLHFVKESKQDESGMPNNRFLAERTGGTYSTLKVQPAELEDSGVYFCASSPEPGSTEAFFGQGTRLTVV.

V and J are TRBV18 and TRBJ2-1, with TRBD1 as a possible D gene (5 bases). Germline loops: CDR1 KGHSH, CDR2 LQKENI. The CDR3 has 14 amino acids. V shed 2 bases and J shed 5 bases, with 10 bases lying between them. CDR3 DNA sequence: TGTGCCAGCTCACCAGACAGAAACCACAATGAGCAGTTCTTC. It encodes CASSPDRNHNEQFF.

The rearrangement links TRBV6-5 to TRBJ2-1, with no clear D. Deletions cut 0 bases from V and 1 base from J, with 7 bases between. Germline-derived CDR1 and CDR2 are MNHEY and SVGAGI. The CDR3 spans 15 residues. CDR3: CASSYSVFSYNEQFF. CDR3 DNA: TGTGCCAGCAGTTACTCAGTCTTTTCCTACAATGAGCAGTTCTTC.